This TCR beta chain was obtained from a study of cytomegalovirus exposure and HLA in healthy donors. General study points: Sequences of the TCR beta chain were said to predict the HLA-A and HLA-B alleles of most subjects accurately. Sequencing probably produced one cluster of sequence variants that were highly shared. In a later analysis, 17,000 or so TCR beta sequences were associated with HLA alleles at 0.05 false discovery rate. Reports credit the classifier with highly specific, highly sensitive diagnosis of cytomegalovirus status.

With regard to this clone: Its matching antigen is unknown.

The ends were cut back, 0 bases at V and 3 bases at J, with 6 bases in the middle. This CDR3 contains 12 residues. Germline CDR1 and CDR2: GTSNPN and SVGIG (reference sequence). The study ran its PCR with 60 Vbeta and 13 Jbeta primers. TCRdb keeps only in-frame clones here, not all; method: immunoSEQ multiplex PCR. The sample carries about 200,000 clones, around 80% recorded once. Specimen: PBMCs. The chain uses TRBV30 and TRBJ2-7, with no clear D. The TCR originated in a woman aged 18-29 years in good health and CMV-seronegative. The CDR3 sequence: CAWSVTSYEQYF. The CDR3 DNA reads as TGTGCCTGGAGTGTAACCAGCTACGAGCAGTACTTC.